These 29 T cell receptor beta chains were all obtained from the same sample, sequenced in a study of shared clonotypes between healthy human individuals (dated by TCRdb to 2020 to 2021). CD8 naive samples were CD45RO-negative cells positively selected for CCR7, giving a CD45RA+CCR7+ population that excluded TemRA cells. Library method: the immunoSEQ multiplex PCR assay. TCRdb carries this immuneACCESS record with in-frame sequences only. Its versions omit some clonotypes, under half of them owing to an unresolved V gene in the studies checked, with the rest unexplained. The sample yields 2 million or so clones; roughly 94% were counted once. The ten most abundant clones make up roughly 1% of the sample. The source material was naive CD8+ T cells sorted from blood. This specimen's cell subset or site label, per the study, means: CD45RA+CCR7+. Source of these receptors: a man aged 18 to 30 in good health.

V usage is TRBV2 and J usage is TRBJ2-7; D tentatively fits TRBD1 or TRBD2 (5 bases each). Germline V gene data show CDR1 as SNHLY and CDR2 as FYNNEI. The V and J ends lost 2 bases and 3 bases respectively, with 14 bases between them. CDR3 length: 15 amino acids. CDR3 loop: CASSELGPPYYEQYF. The CDR3 nucleotides are TGTGCCAGCAGTGAATTGGGACCACCCTACTACGAGCAGTACTTC.

V and J are TRBV5-8 and TRBJ1-2; D is possibly TRBD1 (6 bases). Germline V gene sequence: CDR1 SGHTS, CDR2 YDEGEE. Trimming cost V 0 bases and J 6 bases, with 12 bases left between them. The CDR3 spans 14 residues. The CDR3: CASSLDSPGDGYTF. The CDR3 nucleotides read TGTGCCAGCAGCTTGGATTCTCCAGGGGATGGCTACACCTTC.

The rearrangement uses TRBV4-1 and TRBJ2-7; 7 bases fit TRBD2. The CDR3 extends over 13 amino acids. The V and J ends lost 4 bases and 6 bases, in that order; junction bases with no gene match: 6. Germline assignment: CDR1 MGHRA and CDR2 YSYEKL. CDR3 nucleotides: TGCGCCAGCAGCCTCAGCGGGGCGGTCGAGCAGTACTTC. Translated, it gives CASSLSGAVEQYF.

In its sample, this clone was seen once. The J gene is TRBJ2-1, the V gene TRBV14; weak D call: TRBD1 (5 bases). V was trimmed by 3 bases and J by 0 bases, leaving 12 bases between them. There are 16 residues in the CDR3. Germline loops: CDR1 SGHDN, CDR2 FVKESK. The CDR3 sequence is CASSQVTVSSYNEQFF. As DNA, the CDR3 is TGTGCCAGCAGCCAGGTGACAGTTAGCTCCTACAATGAGCAGTTCTTC. The full variable domain, in which reference TRBV14 and TRBJ2-1 provide the parts outside the CDR3, is EAGVTQFPSHSVIEKGQTVTLRCDPISGHDNLYWYRRVMGKEIKFLLHFVKESKQDESGMPNNRFLAERTGGTYSTLKVQPAELEDSGVYFCASSQVTVSSYNEQFFGPGTRLTVL.

This chain uses TRBV11-2 with TRBJ2-7; D is ambiguous. CDR3 length: 13 amino acids. Trimming stripped 2 bases from V and 2 bases from J, with 7 bases between. Germline V CDR1 and CDR2: SGHAT, FQNNGV. The CDR3, as DNA: TGTGCCAGCAGCTTAACTGATACCTACGAGCAGTACTTC. Protein: CASSLTDTYEQYF.

The V call is TRBV13, the J call TRBJ2-1; D ambiguous. The CDR3 spans 16 residues. Trimming removed 1 base from V and 3 bases from J, with 13 bases in between. Germline loops: CDR1 PRHDT, CDR2 FYEKMQ (reference sequence). CDR3 amino acids: CASSLVLGPDYNEQFF. The CDR3 coding sequence is TGTGCCAGCAGCTTAGTGTTAGGGCCCGACTACAATGAGCAGTTCTTC.

V and J are TRBV2 and TRBJ2-1, with 10 bases fitting TRBD2. Germline lookup yields CDR1 SNHLY and CDR2 FYNNEI. This CDR3 comprises 15 residues. V dropped 7 bases and J dropped 3; count of bases not matched to a gene: 6. The CDR3 protein is CASKLAGPYYNEQFF. The CDR3, as DNA: TGTGCCAGCAAACTAGCGGGGCCCTACTACAATGAGCAGTTCTTC.

The chain combines TRBV25-1 with TRBJ2-2, with a tentative D call TRBD1 (5 bases). Germline assignment: CDR1 MGHDK and CDR2 SYGVNS. V lost 1 base to trimming and J lost 1 base, with 13 bases between them. CDR3 length: 17 residues. The CDR3 sequence is CASSESLYRLNTGELFF. The CDR3 DNA sequence: TGTGCCAGCAGTGAATCTCTCTACAGGCTGAACACCGGGGAGCTGTTTTTT.

V is TRBV4-1 and J is TRBJ2-5; D is unresolved. CDR3 length equals 15 residues. Per germline, CDR1 MGHRA and CDR2 YSYEKL. With 0 bases removed from V and 7 bases from J, the gap between germline ends came to 15 bases. In DNA, the CDR3 is TGCGCCAGCAGCCAAGATCGGTGGCTGGAAGCGACCCAGTACTTC. This encodes CASSQDRWLEATQYF.

This chain uses TRBV4-1 with TRBJ1-4; no reliable D call. V lost 4 bases and J lost 4, with 10 bases in between. The CDR3 spans 14 residues. Germline V gives CDR1 MGHRA, CDR2 YSYEKL. The DNA for the CDR3 is TGCGCCAGCAGCCCGACCGAGATTAATGAAAAACTGTTTTTT. It yields the protein CASSPTEINEKLFF.

This clone has just one count. This chain uses TRBV6-6 with TRBJ2-7, with D unresolved. This CDR3 region has 12 residues. Germline V gives CDR1 MNHNY, CDR2 SVGAGI (reference sequence). The V end was cut by 6 bases, the J end by 2 bases, with 8 bases between. As DNA, the CDR3 is TGTGCCAGCAGATCCGACGCCTACGAGCAGTACTTC. Amino acid sequence: CASRSDAYEQYF.

This clone was seen once. The chain combines TRBV6-1 with TRBJ1-5; no clear D. Germline V gene data show CDR1 as MNHNS and CDR2 as SASEGT. The V end was cut by 4 bases, the J end by 0 bases, with 13 bases between. The CDR3 extends over 16 amino acids. The DNA of the CDR3 is TGTGCCAGCAGTGGCTTGGGGTTCTATAGCAATCAGCCCCAGCATTTT. Encoded protein: CASSGLGFYSNQPQHF.

To note about this clone: The identical CDR3 is also encoded by other nucleotide sequences in the sample. The rearrangement links TRBV7-9 to TRBJ1-1; D is unclear. Between the trimmed V and J ends, which lost 4 bases and 0 bases, there was a span of 6 bases. Germline V gene data show CDR1 as SEHNR and CDR2 as FQNEAQ (reference sequence). The CDR3 covers 13 residues. The CDR3 sequence is CASSSGVNTEAFF. The CDR3 nucleotides are TGTGCCAGCAGCTCCGGGGTGAACACTGAAGCTTTCTTT.

The V gene is TRBV19, the J gene TRBJ2-3; D not resolved. The CDR3 has 14 residues. The germline CDR1 and CDR2 sequences are LNHDA and SQIVND (reference sequence). The V gene lost 7 bases and the J gene lost 1 base, with 12 bases spanning the gap. The CDR3 loop is CASTSRSGTDTQYF. CDR3 DNA sequence: TGTGCCAGTACCTCCCGTTCGGGCACAGATACGCAGTATTTT.

The rearrangement links TRBV7-2 to TRBJ2-7, with 11 bases identical to TRBD2. V shed 1 base, J shed 6 bases, and the junction held 5 bases outside the gene matches. Germline CDR1 SGHTA, CDR2 FQGNSA. The CDR3 is made up of 15 amino acids. The CDR3 DNA follows: TGTGCCAGCAGCTTAGAACTAGCGGGAGTAAGCGAGCAGTACTTC. This gives the protein CASSLELAGVSEQYF.

This clone showed up just once. This sequence joins TRBV10-3 and TRBJ1-1; D may be TRBD1 (5 bases). The CDR3 runs 13 residues. Trimming took 7 bases from V and 3 from J, leaving 12 bases between them. Germline-derived CDR1 and CDR2 are ENHRY and SYGVKD. CDR3 residues: CAIKGPSDTEAFF. The DNA of the CDR3 is TGTGCCATCAAGGGACCGAGCGACACTGAAGCTTTCTTT.

The chain has TRBV29-1 and TRBJ1-2; D ambiguous. This CDR3 has 12 residues. The germline V gene encodes CDR1 SQVTM and CDR2 ANQGSEA. V lost 7 bases and J lost 2, with 11 bases in between. The CDR3 sequence is CSAVDGNYGYTF. CDR3 in DNA: TGCAGCGCCGTGGACGGAAACTATGGCTACACCTTC.

V is TRBV9 and J is TRBJ2-1; the D gene is possibly TRBD1 (5 bases). Trimming shortened V by 4 bases and J by 6 bases, and 14 bases separated the two germline ends. The CDR3 is 14 residues long. The V gene's germline CDR1 is SGDLS and CDR2 YYNGEE. CDR3 region: CASSSQEIFNEQFF. The CDR3 region has the DNA TGTGCCAGCAGCTCACAGGAGATCTTCAATGAGCAGTTCTTC. Based on the CDR3 plus reference TRBV9 and TRBJ2-1, the full variable domain is DSGVTQTPKHLITATGQRVTLRCSPRSGDLSVYWYQQSLDQGLQFLIQYYNGEERAKGNILERFSAQQFPDLHSELNLSSLELGDSALYFCASSSQEIFNEQFFGPGTRLTVL.

The count of this clone is one. The chain recombines TRBV10-2 with TRBJ2-7, with TRBD1 matching over 10 bases. CDR1 is WSHSY, CDR2 SAAADI, per germline. J was trimmed by 4 bases and V by 3 bases; bases with no gene match: 6. CDR3 length: 15 residues. CDR3 nucleotide sequence: TGCGCCAGCAGTGACTCGACAGGGGGCGTTTACGAGCAGTACTTC. Translated, it gives CASSDSTGGVYEQYF.

In its sample, this clone was seen once. This CDR3 reads CASSLTGPTDTQYF. Here the CDR3 DNA reads TGTGCCAGCAGTTTGACAGGGCCCACAGATACGCAGTATTTT. The chain links TRBV6-4 to TRBJ2-3, with 7 positions matching TRBD1. Trimming at V came to 5 bases and at J to 2 bases, leaving 4 bases not matched to a gene. Germline V gene lookup returns CDR1 MRHNA and CDR2 SNTAGT. This CDR3 contains 14 residues.

V usage is TRBV27 and J usage is TRBJ1-4; 8 bases align to TRBD1. Per germline, CDR1 MNHEY and CDR2 SMNVEV (reference sequence). V shed 8 bases, J shed 8 bases, and the junction held 13 bases outside the gene matches. The CDR3 extends over 15 amino acids. CDR3 in DNA: TGTGCCAGCTGTAAGACTACAGGGGGATGGGAAAAACTGTTTTTT. The encoded protein is CASCKTTGGWEKLFF.

This chain joins TRBV4-1 and TRBJ2-5; D perhaps matches TRBD1 (6 bases). CDR1 is MGHRA and CDR2 is YSYEKL in the germline V gene. Trimming pared 3 bases from V and 4 bases from J, leaving 9 bases between. The CDR3 sequence is 13 residues long. CDR3 nucleotide sequence: TGCGCCAGCAGCCAGGGGGCTTTAGAGACCCAGTACTTC. Translating it yields CASSQGALETQYF.

The V and J genes are TRBV27 and TRBJ2-3, with D possibly matching TRBD2 (5 bases). V lost 1 base and J lost 4, with 18 bases in between. There are 17 residues in the CDR3. CDR1 MNHEY and CDR2 SMNVEV come from the germline V gene (reference sequence). The CDR3 loop is CASSLLGYRVASDTQYF. As DNA, the CDR3 is TGTGCCAGCAGTTTATTGGGCTATAGGGTAGCGTCAGATACGCAGTATTTT.

This chain connects TRBV11-2 to TRBJ2-2, with a weak D call TRBD2 (6 bases). Germline assignment: CDR1 SGHAT and CDR2 FQNNGV. The CDR3 length is 14 residues. V dropped 5 bases and J dropped 6 bases, with 13 bases sitting between them. The CDR3 here is CASSRPGSAGELFF. The CDR3 bases are TGTGCCAGCAGCCGCCCCGGGAGCGCCGGGGAGCTGTTTTTT.

CDR3 in DNA: TGCGCCAGCAGCCAAGAAGAGGGGACCCAGTACTTC. Translated, it gives CASSQEEGTQYF. The chain employs TRBV4-1 and TRBJ2-5, with TRBD2 as a possible D gene (5 bases). In germline, CDR1 is MGHRA, CDR2 YSYEKL. Between the trimmed V and J ends, which lost 0 bases and 7 bases, there was a span of 6 bases. This CDR3 has 12 residues.

On this clone: The sample has other DNA sequences that encode this CDR3 too. The chain combines TRBV6-1 with TRBJ2-1; a possible D gene is TRBD1 (5 bases). The V gene's germline CDR1 is MNHNS and CDR2 SASEGT. V shed 3 bases and J shed 1 base, with 10 bases lying between them. The CDR3 consists of 15 residues. For the CDR3, the DNA is TGTGCCAGCAGTGAGGCAGGGCTATCCTACAATGAGCAGTTCTTC. It codes for CASSEAGLSYNEQFF.

To note about this clone: A junction boundary mismatches the germline segment, possibly from a read error. The gene calls are TRBV19 and TRBJ1-5; the match to TRBD1 covers 7 bases. This CDR3 has 17 amino acids. Germline V gene lookup returns CDR1 LNHDA and CDR2 SQIVND (reference sequence). CDR3 residues: CASSMQTGTAPDQLQHF. CDR3 sequence (DNA): TGTGCCAGTAGTATGCAGACCGGGACAGCCCCCGATCAGCTCCAGCATTTT.

This clone was observed a single time. The DNA for the CDR3 is TGTGCCAGTAGTATCGGGACACTGGTCCACGAGCAGTACTTC. It codes for CASSIGTLVHEQYF. The V call is TRBV19, the J call TRBJ2-7, with D perhaps matching TRBD1 (6 bases). Trimming shortened V by 3 bases and J by 5 bases, and 14 bases separated the two germline ends. CDR3 length: 14 residues. Germline CDR1 and CDR2: LNHDA and SQIVND (reference sequence).

V and J are TRBV10-3 and TRBJ2-7, with 10 bases fitting TRBD2. CDR3 size: 14 residues. Germline V gene sequence: CDR1 ENHRY, CDR2 SYGVKD. Unmatched junction bases numbered 11, after V lost 10 bases and J lost 5 bases. The CDR3 loop reads CATRLAGEIHEQYF. Here the CDR3 DNA reads TGTGCCACGAGGCTAGCGGGAGAAATCCACGAGCAGTACTTC.